These 23 T cell receptor beta chains were all obtained from the same sample, sequenced in a study of cytomegalovirus exposure and HLA in healthy donors. Primers for the PCR totalled 60 Vbeta and 13 Jbeta. Assay used: immunoSEQ multiplex PCR; TCRdb lists only in-frame clones, some missing. The listing records about 34,000 clones. Material: PBMCs. These receptors all come from a human donor in good health.

The V gene is TRBV6-5, the J gene TRBJ1-2; D perhaps matches TRBD1 (6 bases). V was cut by 0 bases and J by 8 bases, with 16 bases left in between. Germline CDR1 and CDR2: MNHEY and SVGAGI. The CDR3 covers 15 residues. CDR3 amino acids: CASSYSWGGAGGYTF. The CDR3, as DNA: TGTGCCAGCAGTTACTCCTGGGGGGGGGCGGGAGGCTACACCTTC.

The chain is built from TRBV7-9 and TRBJ2-2; a possible D gene is TRBD2 (6 bases). CDR3 length equals 15 residues. The germline V and J ends were trimmed by 1 base and 6 bases, with 12 bases remaining between them. Per germline, CDR1 SEHNR and CDR2 FQNEAQ (reference sequence). In DNA form, the CDR3 reads TGTGCCAGCAGCTTAGGAGGAGGGTTTGCCGGGGAGCTGTTTTTT. Its translation is CASSLGGGFAGELFF.

The gene calls are TRBV27 and TRBJ1-5, with 8 bases lining up with TRBD1. CDR3 length: 16 amino acids. In germline, CDR1 is MNHEY, CDR2 SMNVEV (reference sequence). Trimming at V came to 3 bases and at J to 6 bases, leaving 10 bases not matched to a gene. This chain's CDR3 is CASSFLTGGVSQPQHF. The CDR3 DNA is TGTGCCAGCAGTTTTTTAACAGGGGGAGTCTCTCAGCCCCAGCATTTT.

The CDR3 spells CASTQREVTQYF. In DNA form, the CDR3 reads TGCGCCAGCACCCAGAGGGAGGTGACCCAGTACTTC. This rearrangement joins TRBV10-1 to TRBJ2-5, with D possibly being TRBD2 (6 bases). The V end lost 7 bases, the J end lost 7 bases, and 13 bases lay between the germline ends. Germline V gene sequence: CDR1 WNHNN, CDR2 SYGVQD (reference sequence). This CDR3 is 12 amino acids long.

The V gene is TRBV2, the J gene TRBJ2-7; TRBD1 is a possible D gene (5 bases). Deletions cut 2 bases from V and 0 bases from J, with 8 bases between. Germline CDR1 and CDR2: SNHLY and FYNNEI. This CDR3 contains 14 residues. CDR3 DNA sequence: TGTGCCAGCAGTGAAAGGGGTATCTCCTACGAGCAGTACTTC. It codes for CASSERGISYEQYF.

V is TRBV5-6 and J is TRBJ1-4, with D possibly TRBD1 on 6 matching bases. Germline values: CDR1 SGHDT, CDR2 YYEEEE. Trimming took 4 bases from V and 8 from J, leaving 12 bases between them. The CDR3 has 13 amino acids. The CDR3 is CASSHRVEEKLFF. The DNA of the CDR3 is TGTGCCAGCAGCCACAGGGTGGAAGAAAAACTGTTTTTT.

This chain uses TRBV10-3 with TRBJ2-7, with TRBD1 as a possible D gene (5 bases). This CDR3 contains 13 residues. The V and J ends lost 2 bases and 3 bases respectively, with 8 bases between them. Germline CDR1 ENHRY, CDR2 SYGVKD. The CDR3, as DNA: TGTGCCATCAGTGAGACAGGATTCTACGAGCAGTACTTC. Its protein is CAISETGFYEQYF.

The rearrangement joins TRBV5-4 to TRBJ1-1; 7 bases are shared with TRBD1. V was pared by 2 bases and J by 1 base, with 2 bases of the junction left unmatched. CDR3 length: 14 residues. Germline V gene data show CDR1 as SGHNT and CDR2 as YYREEE (reference sequence). CDR3 DNA: TGTGCCAGCAGCTTCGGGACAGCGAACACTGAAGCTTTCTTT. Protein sequence: CASSFGTANTEAFF.

The rearrangement joins TRBV30 to TRBJ2-3, with D possibly matching TRBD1 (6 bases). V was clipped by 0 bases and J by 5 bases, with 12 bases between them. From germline, CDR1 is GTSNPN and CDR2 SVGIG (reference sequence). This CDR3 has 14 residues. CDR3 region: CAWSVGARGDTQYF. The CDR3 bases are TGTGCCTGGAGTGTGGGGGCCCGGGGAGATACGCAGTATTTT.

Here the CDR3 DNA reads TGTGCCAGCAACCTACAGGGCTCGGCAGATACGCAGTATTTT. This translates into CASNLQGSADTQYF. V usage is TRBV6-1 and J usage is TRBJ2-3, with D perhaps matching TRBD1 (6 bases). Trimming left V 7 bases short and J 4 bases short, with 15 bases between. Germline lookup yields CDR1 MNHNS and CDR2 SASEGT. The CDR3 has 14 residues.

V gene TRBV19 combines with J gene TRBJ1-5, with 10 bases identical to TRBD1. V dropped 5 bases and J dropped 5; count of bases not matched to a gene: 9. Germline V gives CDR1 LNHDA, CDR2 SQIVND (reference sequence). This CDR3 has 16 residues. The CDR3: CASSLPRGQGDQPQHF. Here the CDR3 DNA reads TGTGCCAGTAGTTTACCGCGCGGACAGGGGGATCAGCCCCAGCATTTT. Based on the CDR3 plus reference TRBV19 and TRBJ1-5, the full variable domain is DGGITQSPKYLFRKEGQNVTLSCEQNLNHDAMYWYRQDPGQGLRLIYYSQIVNDFQKGDIAEGYSVSREKKESFPLTVTSAQKNPTAFYLCASSLPRGQGDQPQHFGDGTRLSIL.

Note on this clone: Other DNA variants within this sample encode the same CDR3. The chain employs TRBV28 and TRBJ1-5; 7 bases are shared with TRBD1. The J segment lost 2 bases and the V segment lost 6 bases, leaving 4 bases of the junction unmatched. The germline CDR1 and CDR2 sequences are MDHEN and SYDVKM. The length of the CDR3 is 14 residues. The CDR3 DNA reads TGTGCCAGCAGACGAGGGGGCGGCAATCAGCCCCAGCATTTT. It encodes CASRRGGGNQPQHF.

The V and J genes are TRBV9 and TRBJ2-7; TRBD1 matches 11 bases. Germline CDR1 is SGDLS and CDR2 is YYNGEE. V gave up 4 bases and J gave up 6 bases; unmatched junction bases: 9. This CDR3 has 15 residues. The CDR3: CASSPTRTGGAEQYF. The CDR3, as DNA: TGTGCCAGCAGCCCAACCCGGACAGGGGGCGCCGAGCAGTACTTC.

The chain carries TRBV19 and TRBJ2-1; the D gene is possibly TRBD1 (5 bases). Trimming pared 6 bases from V and 7 bases from J, leaving 7 bases between. CDR1 and CDR2 from the germline V gene are LNHDA and SQIVND (reference sequence). The CDR3 length is 11 residues. As DNA, the CDR3 is TGTGCCAGTAGCAGACAGAATGAGCAGTTCTTC. Encoded protein: CASSRQNEQFF.

As concerns this clone: One junction end disagrees with the germline gene, perhaps due to a read error. Other DNA sequences in the same sample also yield this CDR3. The chain links TRBV27 to TRBJ1-2; D is ambiguous. CDR1 is MNHEY, CDR2 SMNVEV, per germline (reference sequence). This CDR3 has 14 amino acids. The CDR3 loop reads CASRPGGHNYGYTF. The CDR3 nucleotides are TGCGCCAGCAGGCCAGGAGGGCATAACTATGGCTACACCTTC.

The chain carries TRBV7-9 and TRBJ1-5; unclear D gene. Germline loops: CDR1 SEHNR, CDR2 FQNEAQ (reference sequence). The germline V and J ends were trimmed by 1 base and 4 bases, with 8 bases remaining between them. The CDR3 extends over 14 amino acids. The CDR3 sequence is CASSLGQTNQPQHF. In nucleotides, the CDR3 is TGTGCCAGCAGCTTAGGCCAGACAAATCAGCCCCAGCATTTT. Using reference TRBV7-9 and TRBJ1-5 for the parts outside the CDR3, the full variable domain is DTGVSQNPRHKITKRGQNVTFRCDPISEHNRLYWYRQTLGQGPEFLTYFQNEAQLEKSRLLSDRFSAERPKGSFSTLEIQRTEQGDSAMYLCASSLGQTNQPQHFGDGTRLSIL.

J is TRBJ1-2 and V is TRBV2; 10 nucleotides align to TRBD1. The CDR3 spans 14 residues. Germline-derived CDR1 and CDR2 are SNHLY and FYNNEI. V lost 7 bases and J lost 7; bases outside the gene matches: 9. CDR3 sequence: CASTIEDRGVGYTF. CDR3 in DNA: TGTGCCAGCACCATCGAGGACAGGGGGGTTGGCTACACCTTC. Full variable domain (outside the CDR3, taken from reference TRBV2 and TRBJ1-2): EPEVTQTPSHQVTQMGQEVILRCVPISNHLYFYWYRQILGQKVEFLVSFYNNEISEKSEIFDDQFSVERPDGSNFTLKIRSTKLEDSAMYFCASTIEDRGVGYTFGSGTRLTVV.

V usage is TRBV19 and J usage is TRBJ1-5; TRBD1 aligns across 7 bases. The CDR3 is 13 residues long. Germline assignment: CDR1 LNHDA and CDR2 SQIVND (reference sequence). J was trimmed by 4 bases and V by 10 bases; bases with no gene match: 7. The CDR3 region has the DNA TGTGCCACCGCGACAGGGAAGAATCAGCCCCAGCATTTT. It codes for CATATGKNQPQHF.

V and J are TRBV30 and TRBJ2-4; D is unclear. With 3 bases removed from V and 0 bases from J, the gap between germline ends came to 12 bases. This CDR3 has 15 residues. Germline V gene data show CDR1 as GTSNPN and CDR2 as SVGIG (reference sequence). The CDR3: CAWSPRRVAKNIQYF. DNA of the CDR3: TGTGCCTGGAGCCCCCGCCGGGTAGCCAAAAACATTCAGTACTTC.

The V call is TRBV5-4, the J call TRBJ1-3; D remains unclear. The germline gives CDR1 SGHNT, CDR2 YYREEE (reference sequence). There are 15 residues in the CDR3. Between the trimmed V and J ends, which lost 3 bases and 0 bases, there was a span of 10 bases. The CDR3 coding sequence is TGTGCCAGCAGCTCCGACACGAGCTCTGGAAACACCATATATTTT. Protein sequence: CASSSDTSSGNTIYF.

As concerns this clone: The same CDR3 also results from other DNA sequences found in this sample. This chain uses TRBV9 with TRBJ2-2; TRBD1 might be the D (5 bases). CDR3 length: 16 residues. The germline V gene encodes CDR1 SGDLS and CDR2 YYNGEE. The V end lost 4 bases, the J end lost 5 bases, and 18 bases lay between the germline ends. CDR3 nucleotides: TGTGCCAGCAGCCCCCGACAGACTTTTAGGACCGGGGAGCTGTTTTTT. Its protein is CASSPRQTFRTGELFF.

The rearrangement joins TRBV4-2 to TRBJ1-4; a possible D gene is TRBD1 (5 bases). V gave up 4 bases and J gave up 6 bases, with 15 bases separating them. Germline loops: CDR1 LGHNA, CDR2 YNFKEQ. This CDR3 has 15 amino acids. CDR3 coding DNA: TGTGCCAGCAGCCGAACCGACAGAGTAGATGAAAAACTGTTTTTT. This encodes CASSRTDRVDEKLFF.

The V gene is TRBV29-1, the J gene TRBJ2-7, with 12 nucleotides matching TRBD2. Germline CDR1 is SQVTM and CDR2 is ANQGSEA. V shed 3 bases, J shed 4 bases, and the junction held 10 bases outside the gene matches. The CDR3 covers 16 residues. The CDR3 protein is CSVDGWQTSGGYEQYF. CDR3 nucleotides: TGCAGCGTTGATGGATGGCAGACTAGCGGGGGTTACGAGCAGTACTTC.